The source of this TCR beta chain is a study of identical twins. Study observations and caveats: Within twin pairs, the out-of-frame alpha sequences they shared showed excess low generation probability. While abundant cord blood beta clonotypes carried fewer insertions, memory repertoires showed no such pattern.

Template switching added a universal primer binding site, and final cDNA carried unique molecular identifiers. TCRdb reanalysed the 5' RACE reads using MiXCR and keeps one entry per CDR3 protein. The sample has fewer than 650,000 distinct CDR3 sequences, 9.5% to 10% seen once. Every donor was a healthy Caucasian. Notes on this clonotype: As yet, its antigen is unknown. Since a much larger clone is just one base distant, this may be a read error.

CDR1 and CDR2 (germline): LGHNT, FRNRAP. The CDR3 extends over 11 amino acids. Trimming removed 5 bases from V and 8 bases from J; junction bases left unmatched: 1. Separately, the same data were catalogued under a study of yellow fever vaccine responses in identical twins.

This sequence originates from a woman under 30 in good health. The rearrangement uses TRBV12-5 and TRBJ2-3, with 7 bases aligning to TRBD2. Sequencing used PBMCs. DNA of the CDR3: TGTGCTAGTGGTCTAGCGGTTACGCAGTATTTT. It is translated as CASGLAVTQYF.